This TCR beta chain emerged from a study of blood T cell repertoires in COVID-19. Overall study: Sites across the United States, Italy and Spain contributed samples from acute and convalescent COVID-19.

V was clipped by 5 bases and J by 1 base; unmatched bases: 2. Germline CDR1 is MNHEY and CDR2 is SVGAGI. The length of the CDR3 is 14 residues. As handled by the study authors: Estimates of nucleated cell counts were drawn from the amplification of reference gene primers. Generated by immunoSEQ multiplex PCR, the TCRdb table keeps only in-frame clones and is missing some. The DNA gave D and trimming, while V, J and clone size come from that table. The sample yields about 190,000 clones, about 85% seen once. The chain has TRBV6-5 and TRBJ2-3; 8 bases map to TRBD1. This TCR came from a young man with acute or convalescent COVID-19. Sequencing used peripheral blood. The CDR3 is CASSPQGGTDTQYF. CDR3 in DNA: TGTGCCAGCAGTCCACAGGGGGGCACAGATACGCAGTATTTT.